This T cell receptor beta chain originates from a study of blood T cells in healthy people across ages. The authors ran a second PCR of roughly 6 to 12 cycles using a sample-barcoded 5' primer and a J-beta primer mix. Every molecule of cDNA carried a tag from a template-switch adaptor with 12 random nucleotides. TCRdb called the 5' RACE reads again in MiXCR, with one record for every CDR3 protein. The table lists about 1.8 million distinct CDR3 sequences, about 50% of them singletons. This clonotype was detected only a few times. Antigen unknown. CDR1 and CDR2 (germline): DFQATT, SNEGSKA (reference sequence). The V and J ends lost 0 bases and 5 bases respectively, with 13 bases between them. The CDR3 is 14 residues long. Study findings and constraints: A roughly linear fall in TCR beta diversity per million T cells was seen with increasing age.

This rearrangement joins TRBV20-1 to TRBJ2-5, with D hard to call. The sequencing sample was made of blood. The clonotype comes from a woman between 35 and 50 years old in good health. DNA for the CDR3: TGCAGTGCTAGAGATCCTTTGCGCGTGGAGACCCAGTACTTC. The encoded protein is CSARDPLRVETQYF.